These 21 T cell receptor beta chains share one sample of origin, sequenced in a study of a mutant IDH1 vaccine in newly diagnosed glioma. The time point was: week 47, end of study. Vaccination comprised doses that each held 300 ug of mutant IDH1 20-mer peptide, plus topical imiquimod. Measured with immunoSEQ multiplex PCR; TCRdb has only the in-frame clones, and not every one. The table lists tens of thousands of clones, 75% to 90% of them singletons. Their cognate antigens are unknown. The starting material was PBMCs, obtained from a glioma patient whose treatment included an IDH1 peptide vaccine. The receptors were gathered from a man between 40 and 49 years old with glioma.

The rearrangement uses TRBV18 and TRBJ2-7, with a tentative D call TRBD2 (5 bases). The germline CDR1 and CDR2 sequences are KGHSH and LQKENI. V lost 3 bases and J 6 bases, leaving 18 bases between the germline ends. This CDR3 is built from 15 residues. The DNA of the CDR3 is TGTGCCAGCTCACCCATTCCCGGCCCGGGGTTCGAGCAGTACTTC. Translated, it gives CASSPIPGPGFEQYF.

The V gene is TRBV28, the J gene TRBJ2-2; D is perhaps TRBD1 (5 bases). Looked up from germline, CDR1 is MDHEN and CDR2 is SYDVKM. The CDR3 length is 18 residues. V shed 7 bases and J shed 1 base, with 22 bases lying between them. The CDR3 DNA is TGTGCCAGCAATCAACGATATCCCCAGGGTAGGAACACCGGGGAGCTGTTTTTT. It translates to CASNQRYPQGRNTGELFF. Filled out from reference TRBV28 and TRBJ2-2, the complete variable domain reads DVKVTQSSRYLVKRTGEKVFLECVQDMDHENMFWYRQDPGLGLRLIYFSYDVKMKEKGDIPEGYSVSREKKERFSLILESASTNQTSMYLCASNQRYPQGRNTGELFFGEGSRLTVL.

V and J are TRBV7-3 and TRBJ1-2, with D maybe TRBD1 (5 bases). Germline loops: CDR1 SGHTA, CDR2 FQGTGA. With 5 bases removed from V and 0 bases from J, the gap between germline ends came to 13 bases. The CDR3 totals 15 residues. The CDR3 nucleotides are TGTGCCAGCAGCCCCGGCGCGGGGCCTAACTATGGCTACACCTTC. This gives the protein CASSPGAGPNYGYTF. Filled out from reference TRBV7-3 and TRBJ1-2, the complete variable domain reads GAGVSQTPSNKVTEKGKYVELRCDPISGHTALYWYRQSLGQGPEFLIYFQGTGAADDSGLPNDRFFAVRPEGSVSTLKIQRTERGDSAVYLCASSPGAGPNYGYTFGSGTRLTVV.

The J gene is TRBJ2-1, the V gene TRBV4-2, with a tentative D call TRBD1 (6 bases). CDR3 length: 16 residues. Per germline, CDR1 LGHNA and CDR2 YNFKEQ. V shed 4 bases and J shed 0 bases, with 13 bases lying between them. The CDR3 is CASSRVTGTSYNEQFF. Here the CDR3 DNA reads TGTGCCAGCAGCCGAGTGACAGGTACCTCCTACAATGAGCAGTTCTTC.

The genes are TRBV6-5 and TRBJ2-1; D is perhaps TRBD1 or TRBD2 (6 bases each). V was pared by 7 bases and J by 0 bases, with 13 bases between. The V gene's germline CDR1 is MNHEY and CDR2 SVGAGI. This CDR3 is 15 amino acids long. DNA of the CDR3: TGTGCCAGCAAACGGGGGCTGAGCTCCTACAATGAGCAGTTCTTC. Protein sequence: CASKRGLSSYNEQFF.

The CDR3 DNA reads TGTGCCAGCAGCAGGACAGTGTACGAGCAGTACTTC. As protein: CASSRTVYEQYF. The V call is TRBV7-9, the J call TRBJ2-7; perhaps TRBD1 as D (6 bases). The CDR3 has 12 residues. Trimming removed 5 bases at V and 4 bases at J, with 9 bases between. The germline V gene has CDR1 SEHNR and CDR2 FQNEAQ (reference sequence).

The rearrangement uses TRBV6-5 and TRBJ1-1, with D hard to call. The length of the CDR3 is 15 residues. V lost 0 bases to trimming and J lost 5 bases, with 13 bases between them. Germline CDR1 is MNHEY and CDR2 is SVGAGI. CDR3 DNA sequence: TGTGCCAGCAGTTACTCGAGTACTGGGAAGACTGAAGCTTTCTTT. Its translation is CASSYSSTGKTEAFF.

The V and J genes are TRBV5-1 and TRBJ1-5, with 7 bases fitting TRBD1. Looked up from germline, CDR1 is SGHRS and CDR2 is YFSETQ. The CDR3 is 14 amino acids. V shed 1 base, J shed 5 bases, and the junction held 3 bases outside the gene matches. The CDR3 loop reads CASSLSTGDQPQHF. The CDR3 nucleotides read TGCGCCAGCAGCTTGAGTACAGGGGATCAGCCCCAGCATTTT.

The chain links TRBV18 to TRBJ2-7; TRBD1 matches 7 bases. This CDR3 spans 14 amino acids. J gave up 1 base and V 2 bases, and 2 bases lay outside the gene matches. Germline V lookup: CDR1 KGHSH, CDR2 LQKENI. CDR3 residues: CASSPGTVSYEQYF. CDR3 nucleotide sequence: TGTGCCAGCTCACCAGGGACAGTATCCTACGAGCAGTACTTC.

Only one count was recorded for this clone. The rearrangement uses TRBV7-2 and TRBJ2-1, with 10 bases identical to TRBD2. After removal of 5 bases from V and 6 bases from J, the junction contained 7 bases not matched to a gene. CDR1 SGHTA and CDR2 FQGNSA come from the germline V gene. This CDR3 spans 15 amino acids. The CDR3 sequence: CASSVSGRDSNEQFF. The CDR3 DNA reads as TGTGCCAGCAGCGTCAGCGGGAGGGATAGCAATGAGCAGTTCTTC. The variable domain in full, completed from reference TRBV7-2 and TRBJ2-1, reads GAGVSQSPSNKVTEKGKDVELRCDPISGHTALYWYRQSLGQGLEFLIYFQGNSAPDKSGLPSDRFSAERTGGSVSTLTIQRTQQEDSAVYLCASSVSGRDSNEQFFGPGTRLTVL.

This clone was seen a handful of times. This chain joins TRBV2 and TRBJ1-5; unclear D gene. The V gene's germline CDR1 is SNHLY and CDR2 FYNNEI. CDR3 length equals 15 residues. V was pared by 1 base and J by 7 bases, with 14 bases between. CDR3 nucleotide sequence: TGTGCCAGCAGTGAAGATTCGCGGTTCGGACAGCCCCAGCATTTT. Translating it yields CASSEDSRFGQPQHF.

The chain uses TRBV29-1 and TRBJ2-2; possibly TRBD2 for D (6 bases). There are 13 residues in the CDR3. V lost 5 bases and J lost 5, with 12 bases in between. Germline V gives CDR1 SQVTM, CDR2 ANQGSEA. CDR3: CSVLGSGTGELFF. The CDR3 nucleotides read TGCAGCGTTCTCGGGAGCGGAACCGGGGAGCTGTTTTTT.

The sample holds one count of this clone. This CDR3 is CASSSTGPGELFF. Written as DNA, the CDR3 is TGTGCCAGCAGCTCGACAGGGCCCGGGGAGCTGTTTTTT. The chain has TRBV13 and TRBJ2-2; 7 bases fit TRBD1. The CDR3 sequence is 13 residues long. CDR1 and CDR2 from the germline V gene are PRHDT and FYEKMQ (reference sequence). V was clipped by 4 bases and J by 6 bases; unmatched bases: 2.

This clone was detected a few times. CDR3 residues: CASSQDIGLNYGYTF. CDR3 DNA sequence: TGTGCCAGCAGCCAGGATATTGGACTGAACTATGGCTACACCTTC. V gene TRBV4-2 combines with J gene TRBJ1-2; D ambiguous. Deletions cut 3 bases from V and 2 bases from J, with 13 bases between. The germline V gene encodes CDR1 LGHNA and CDR2 YNFKEQ. The CDR3 runs 15 residues.

V and J are TRBV9 and TRBJ1-1, with D perhaps TRBD1 (5 bases). Germline V gives CDR1 SGDLS, CDR2 YYNGEE. The CDR3 sequence is 16 residues long. V was trimmed by 4 bases and J by 0 bases, leaving 16 bases between them. The CDR3 is CASSFTVGRLNTEAFF. CDR3 DNA: TGTGCCAGCAGCTTTACCGTGGGACGGCTGAACACTGAAGCTTTCTTT.

V gene TRBV27 combines with J gene TRBJ1-2; TRBD1 aligns across 8 bases. Unmatched junction bases numbered 8, after V lost 0 bases and J lost 5 bases. Germline assignment: CDR1 MNHEY and CDR2 SMNVEV (reference sequence). The CDR3 consists of 16 residues. The CDR3 nucleotides read TGTGCCAGCAGTTTATCGGTCCCGGGACAGGATTATGGCTACACCTTC. This sequence encodes CASSLSVPGQDYGYTF.

This chain joins TRBV15 and TRBJ1-1, with a possible D match to TRBD1 (6 bases). Germline CDR1 LNHNV, CDR2 YYDKDF (reference sequence). With 3 bases removed from V and 6 bases from J, the gap between germline ends came to 11 bases. CDR3 size: 13 residues. The CDR3 region is CATSRGARAEAFF. DNA for the CDR3: TGTGCCACCAGCAGGGGGGCTCGGGCTGAAGCTTTCTTT.

This clone was seen only once. The CDR3 here is CASSYPGQIREQYF. CDR3 sequence (DNA): TGTGCCAGCTCATACCCCGGACAGATCCGAGAGCAGTACTTC. V gene TRBV18 combines with J gene TRBJ2-7; a possible D gene is TRBD1 (6 bases). CDR1 KGHSH and CDR2 LQKENI come from the germline V gene. This CDR3 is 14 amino acids long. The V end lost 5 bases, the J end lost 7 bases, and 18 bases lay between the germline ends.

This CDR3 is CASSEDFGSYEQYF. Here the CDR3 DNA reads TGTGCCAGCAGTGAGGACTTCGGATCCTACGAGCAGTACTTC. This sequence joins TRBV2 and TRBJ2-7; TRBD2 might be the D (5 bases). Germline V lookup: CDR1 SNHLY, CDR2 FYNNEI. V was clipped by 3 bases and J by 1 base, with 10 bases between them. This CDR3 has 14 amino acids.

The chain recombines TRBV19 with TRBJ2-1; D may match TRBD1 or TRBD2 (5 bases each). Germline CDR1 and CDR2: LNHDA and SQIVND (reference sequence). The CDR3 loop spans 17 amino acids. Trimming stripped 3 bases from V and 3 bases from J, with 18 bases between. In nucleotides, the CDR3 is TGTGCCAGTAGTATTATTGGAGAGGGGCGAAACTACAATGAGCAGTTCTTC. Protein sequence: CASSIIGEGRNYNEQFF.

V usage is TRBV14 and J usage is TRBJ2-7, with D uncertain. Germline CDR1 SGHDN, CDR2 FVKESK. The CDR3 consists of 14 residues. V lost 0 bases to trimming and J lost 3 bases, with 9 bases between them. In DNA, the CDR3 is TGTGCCAGCAGCCAAGATCTACAGAGCTACGAGCAGTACTTC. Its protein is CASSQDLQSYEQYF.